This record looks at one T cell receptor (beta chain) sequence and its context. The assay was immunoSEQ multiplex PCR, and TCRdb's table has in-frame clones only and misses some. Of 300,000 to 400,000 clones listed, around 91% are singletons. The germline V gene encodes CDR1 LNHDA and CDR2 SQIVND (reference sequence). CDR3 length: 15 amino acids. The ends lost 8 bases at V and 2 bases at J; junction bases unmatched: 3. This sample is drawn from a study of blood T cell repertoires in COVID-19. Adults between about 18 and 95 years of age took part from 20 to 25 US areas. V is TRBV19 and J is TRBJ2-5, with 15 bases fitting TRBD2. The sequenced sample consisted of PBMCs or T cells enriched from blood (not recorded which). The clonotype originates from a young man who had recovered from COVID-19. The CDR3 bases are TGTGCCAGTTCGGGACTAGCGGGGGGTCAAGAGACCCAGTACTTC. Protein sequence: CASSGLAGGQETQYF.